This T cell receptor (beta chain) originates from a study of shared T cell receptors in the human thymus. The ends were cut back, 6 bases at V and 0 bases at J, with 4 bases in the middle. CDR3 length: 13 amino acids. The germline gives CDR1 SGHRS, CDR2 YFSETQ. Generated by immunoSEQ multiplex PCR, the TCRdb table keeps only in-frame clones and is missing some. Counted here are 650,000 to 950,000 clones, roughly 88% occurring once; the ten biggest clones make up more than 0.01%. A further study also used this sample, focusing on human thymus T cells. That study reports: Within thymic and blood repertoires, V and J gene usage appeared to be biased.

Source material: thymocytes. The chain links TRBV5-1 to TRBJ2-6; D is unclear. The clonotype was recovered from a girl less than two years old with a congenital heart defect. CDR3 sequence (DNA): TGCGCCAGCACGGGCTCTGGGGCCAACGTCCTGACTTTC. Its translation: CASTGSGANVLTF.